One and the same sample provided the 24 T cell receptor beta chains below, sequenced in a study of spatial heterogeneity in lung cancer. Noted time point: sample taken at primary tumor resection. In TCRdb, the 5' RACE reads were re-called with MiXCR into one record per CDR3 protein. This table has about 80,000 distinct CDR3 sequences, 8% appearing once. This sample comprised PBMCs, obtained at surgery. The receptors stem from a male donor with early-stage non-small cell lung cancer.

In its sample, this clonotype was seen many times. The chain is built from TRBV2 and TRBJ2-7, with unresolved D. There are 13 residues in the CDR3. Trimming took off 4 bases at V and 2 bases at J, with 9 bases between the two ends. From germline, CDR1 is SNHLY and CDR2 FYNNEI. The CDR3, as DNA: TGTGCCAGCAGTGGGTACGGAGCCTACGAGCAGTACTTC. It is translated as CASSGYGAYEQYF.

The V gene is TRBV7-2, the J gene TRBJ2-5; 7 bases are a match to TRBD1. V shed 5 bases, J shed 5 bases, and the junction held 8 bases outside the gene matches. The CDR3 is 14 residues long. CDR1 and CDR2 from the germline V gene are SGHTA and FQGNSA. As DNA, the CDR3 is TGTGCCAGCAGCCGTCAGACAGGGTCTGAGACCCAGTACTTC. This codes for CASSRQTGSETQYF.

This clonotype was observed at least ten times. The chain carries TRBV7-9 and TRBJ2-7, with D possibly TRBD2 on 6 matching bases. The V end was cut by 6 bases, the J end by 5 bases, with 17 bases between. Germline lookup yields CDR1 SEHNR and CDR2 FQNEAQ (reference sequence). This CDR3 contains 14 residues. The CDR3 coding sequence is TGTGCCAGCAGTCGGGACTTGCCGCCCCACGAGCAGTACTTC. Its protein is CASSRDLPPHEQYF.

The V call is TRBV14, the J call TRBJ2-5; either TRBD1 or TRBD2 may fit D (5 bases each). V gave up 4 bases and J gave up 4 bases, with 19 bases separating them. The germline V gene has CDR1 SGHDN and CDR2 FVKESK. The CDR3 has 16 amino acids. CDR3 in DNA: TGTGCCAGCAGCCTCGGGTACAGGAGGTACGGAGAGACCCAGTACTTC. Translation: CASSLGYRRYGETQYF.

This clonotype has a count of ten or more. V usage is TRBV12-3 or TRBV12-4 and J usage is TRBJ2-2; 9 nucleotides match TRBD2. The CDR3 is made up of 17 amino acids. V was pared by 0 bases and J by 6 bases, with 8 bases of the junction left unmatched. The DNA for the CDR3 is TGTGCCAGCAGTTTAGCGCGTGGCGGGAGGGCCCCCGGGGAGCTGTTTTTT. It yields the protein CASSLARGGRAPGELFF.

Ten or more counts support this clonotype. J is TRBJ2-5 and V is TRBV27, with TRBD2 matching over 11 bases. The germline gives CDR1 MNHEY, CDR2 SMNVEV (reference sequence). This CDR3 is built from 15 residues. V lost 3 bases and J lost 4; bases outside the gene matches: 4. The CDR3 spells CASSLVAGGVETQYF. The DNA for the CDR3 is TGTGCCAGCAGTTTGGTAGCGGGAGGGGTAGAGACCCAGTACTTC.

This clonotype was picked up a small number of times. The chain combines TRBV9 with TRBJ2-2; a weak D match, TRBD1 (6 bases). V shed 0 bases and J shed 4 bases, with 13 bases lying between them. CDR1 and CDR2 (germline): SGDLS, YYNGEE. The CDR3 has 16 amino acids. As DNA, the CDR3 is TGTGCCAGCAGCGTAGTAACAGGGACGGGCACCGGGGAGCTGTTTTTT. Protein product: CASSVVTGTGTGELFF.

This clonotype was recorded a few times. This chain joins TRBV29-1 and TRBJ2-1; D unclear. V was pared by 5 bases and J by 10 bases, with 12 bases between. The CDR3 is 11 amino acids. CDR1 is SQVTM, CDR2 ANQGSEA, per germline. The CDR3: CSVLKPLEQFF. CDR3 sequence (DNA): TGCAGCGTTTTAAAGCCCCTGGAGCAGTTCTTC.

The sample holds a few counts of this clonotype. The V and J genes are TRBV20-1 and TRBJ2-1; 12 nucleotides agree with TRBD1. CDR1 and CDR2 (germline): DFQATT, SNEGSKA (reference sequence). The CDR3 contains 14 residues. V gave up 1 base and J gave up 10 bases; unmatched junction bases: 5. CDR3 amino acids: CSARGDRGLREQFF. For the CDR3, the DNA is TGCAGTGCTAGAGGGGACAGGGGGCTCCGAGAGCAGTTCTTC.

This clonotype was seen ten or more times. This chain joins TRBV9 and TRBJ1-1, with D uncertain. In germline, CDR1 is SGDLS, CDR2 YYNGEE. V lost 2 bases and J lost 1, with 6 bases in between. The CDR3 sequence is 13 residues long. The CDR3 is CASSVYPNTEAFF. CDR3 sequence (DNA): TGTGCCAGCAGCGTGTACCCGAACACTGAAGCTTTCTTT.

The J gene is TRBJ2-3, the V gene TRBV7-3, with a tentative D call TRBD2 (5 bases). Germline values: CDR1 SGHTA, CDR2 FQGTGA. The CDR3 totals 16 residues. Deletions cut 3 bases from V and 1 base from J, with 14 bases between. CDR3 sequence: CASSFTRFGRTDTQYF. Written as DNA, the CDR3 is TGTGCCAGCAGCTTCACTAGATTCGGCCGCACAGATACGCAGTATTTT.

CDR3 region: CASSLSQEDSNQPQHF. CDR3 bases: TGTGCCAGCAGTTTAAGTCAGGAGGATAGCAATCAGCCCCAGCATTTT. This sequence joins TRBV27 and TRBJ1-5; D unresolved. The CDR3 sequence is 16 residues long. Trimming took 2 bases from V and 0 from J, leaving 11 bases between them. Germline V lookup: CDR1 MNHEY, CDR2 SMNVEV (reference sequence).

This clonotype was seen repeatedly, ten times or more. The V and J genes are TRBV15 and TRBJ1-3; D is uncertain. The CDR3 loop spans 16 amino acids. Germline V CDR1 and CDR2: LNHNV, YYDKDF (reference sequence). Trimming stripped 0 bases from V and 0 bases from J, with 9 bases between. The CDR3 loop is CATSRELTVSGNTIYF. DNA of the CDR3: TGTGCCACCAGCAGAGAACTGACGGTCTCTGGAAACACCATATATTTT.

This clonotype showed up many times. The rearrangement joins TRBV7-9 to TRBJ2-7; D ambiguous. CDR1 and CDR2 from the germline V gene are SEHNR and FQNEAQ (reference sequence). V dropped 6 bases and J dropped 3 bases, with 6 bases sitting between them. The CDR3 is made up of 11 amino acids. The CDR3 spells CASSPNYEQYF. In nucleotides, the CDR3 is TGTGCCAGCAGTCCAAACTACGAGCAGTACTTC.

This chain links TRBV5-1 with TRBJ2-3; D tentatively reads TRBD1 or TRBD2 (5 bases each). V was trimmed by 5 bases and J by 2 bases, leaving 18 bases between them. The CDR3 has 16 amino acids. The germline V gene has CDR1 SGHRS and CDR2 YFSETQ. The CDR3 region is CASSPRAGTNTDTQYF. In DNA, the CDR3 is TGCGCCAGCAGTCCTAGGGCCGGGACCAACACAGATACGCAGTATTTT.

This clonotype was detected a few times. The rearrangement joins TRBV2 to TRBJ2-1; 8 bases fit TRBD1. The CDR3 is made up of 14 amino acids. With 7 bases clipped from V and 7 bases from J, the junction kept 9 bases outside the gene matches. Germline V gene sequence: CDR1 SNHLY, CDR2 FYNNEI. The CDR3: CASTFSGGGNEQFF. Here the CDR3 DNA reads TGTGCCAGCACCTTCTCAGGGGGCGGGAATGAGCAGTTCTTC.

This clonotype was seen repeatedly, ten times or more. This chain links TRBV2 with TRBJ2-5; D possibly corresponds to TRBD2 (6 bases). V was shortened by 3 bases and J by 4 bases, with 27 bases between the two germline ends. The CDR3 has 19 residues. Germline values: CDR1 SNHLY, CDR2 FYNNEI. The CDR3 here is CASSDQSGTSIQEGETQYF. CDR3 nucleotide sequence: TGTGCCAGCAGTGATCAATCGGGAACTAGCATCCAGGAGGGAGAGACCCAGTACTTC.

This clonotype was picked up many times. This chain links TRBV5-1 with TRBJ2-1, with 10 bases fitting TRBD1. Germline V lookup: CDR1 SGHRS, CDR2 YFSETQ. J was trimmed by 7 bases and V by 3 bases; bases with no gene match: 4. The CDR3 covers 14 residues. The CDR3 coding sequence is TGCGCCAGCAGCTATGGGACAGGGGCTAATGAGCAGTTCTTC. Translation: CASSYGTGANEQFF.

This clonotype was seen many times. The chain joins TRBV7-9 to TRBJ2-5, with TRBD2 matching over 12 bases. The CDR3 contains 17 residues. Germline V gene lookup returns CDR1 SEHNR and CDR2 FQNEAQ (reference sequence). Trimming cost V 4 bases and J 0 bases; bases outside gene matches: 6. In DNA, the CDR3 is TGTGCCAGCAGCTCAGGACTAGCGGGGCTGTACCAAGAGACCCAGTACTTC. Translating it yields CASSSGLAGLYQETQYF.

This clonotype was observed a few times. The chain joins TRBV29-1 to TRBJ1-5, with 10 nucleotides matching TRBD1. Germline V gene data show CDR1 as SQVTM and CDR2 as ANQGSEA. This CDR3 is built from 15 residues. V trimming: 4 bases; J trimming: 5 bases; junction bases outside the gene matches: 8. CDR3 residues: CSVAWGTGEDQPQHF. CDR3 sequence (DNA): TGCAGCGTTGCGTGGGGGACAGGGGAGGATCAGCCCCAGCATTTT.

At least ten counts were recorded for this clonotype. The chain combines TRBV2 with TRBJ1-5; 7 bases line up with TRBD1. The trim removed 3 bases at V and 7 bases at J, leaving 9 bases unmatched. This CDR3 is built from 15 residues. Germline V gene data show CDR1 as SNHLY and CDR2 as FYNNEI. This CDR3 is CASSDYVTGRQPQHF. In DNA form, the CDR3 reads TGTGCCAGCAGTGATTACGTGACAGGGCGCCAGCCCCAGCATTTT.

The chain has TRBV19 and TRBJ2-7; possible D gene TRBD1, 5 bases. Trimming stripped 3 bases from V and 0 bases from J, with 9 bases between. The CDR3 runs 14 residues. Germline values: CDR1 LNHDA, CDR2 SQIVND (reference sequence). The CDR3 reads CASSMPGISYEQYF. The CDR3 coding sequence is TGTGCCAGTAGTATGCCAGGGATCTCCTACGAGCAGTACTTC.

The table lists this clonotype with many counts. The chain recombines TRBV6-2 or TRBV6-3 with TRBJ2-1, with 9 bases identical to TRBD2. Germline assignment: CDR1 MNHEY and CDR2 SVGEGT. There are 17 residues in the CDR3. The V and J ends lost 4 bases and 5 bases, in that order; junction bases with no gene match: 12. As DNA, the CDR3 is TGTGCCAGCAGTTTACCCCCCGGGACTAGCTTCGACAATGAGCAGTTCTTC. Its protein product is CASSLPPGTSFDNEQFF.

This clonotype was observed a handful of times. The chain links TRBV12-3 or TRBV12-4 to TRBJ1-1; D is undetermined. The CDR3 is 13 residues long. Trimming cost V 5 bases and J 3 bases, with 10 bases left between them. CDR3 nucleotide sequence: TGTGCCAGCAGTGTCCTGAGAGACACTGAAGCTTTCTTT. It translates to CASSVLRDTEAFF.